The clone carrying this T cell receptor (beta chain) was seen at least ten times. What it binds is not known. This entry belongs to a study of CD8+CD57+ T cells in acquired aplastic anemia. Study-wide findings and caveats: Patients and controls shared under 35 CD8+ CDR3 sequences, which appeared highly expressed in patients and within their immunodominant clones.

Genomic DNA was employed as the template in profiling TCR beta VDJ and CDR3. MiXCR, run by TCRdb on the reads, gives a single entry per CDR3 protein. The repertoire includes about 160,000 distinct CDR3 sequences, 40% to 55% of them detected once, and 2.5% to 4% sits in the top ten. Sequencing involved patients with CD8+CD57+ cell expansion previously shown by flow cytometry. Patients had undergone no therapy by the time their blood was sampled. CDR3 length: 14 residues. Germline V gene lookup returns CDR1 MNHEY and CDR2 SVGEGT. The ends were cut back, 5 bases at V and 6 bases at J, with 16 bases in the middle.

This TCR was sampled from a human donor with aplastic anemia. The chain links TRBV6-2 or TRBV6-3 to TRBJ1-2; tentative D call: TRBD1 (5 bases). The sequencing sample was made of sorted CD4+, CD8+, or CD8+CD57+ T cells (not recorded which) from PBMCs. The CDR3 region is CASSPYRDADGYTF. The CDR3 DNA reads TGTGCCAGCAGTCCTTACCGGGACGCCGATGGCTACACCTTC.